These 32 T cell receptor beta chains came from one sample sequenced in a study of blood T cell repertoires in COVID-19. Clones were read by immunoSEQ multiplex PCR, and TCRdb kept only the in-frame ones, dropping some. This table has more than 300,000 clones, 86% appearing once. Sequenced input: peripheral blood. Source of these receptors: a woman between 50 and 59 years old with acute or convalescent COVID-19.

V and J are TRBV2 and TRBJ2-7; D may be TRBD2 (5 bases). The germline CDR1 and CDR2 sequences are SNHLY and FYNNEI. Deletions cut 7 bases from V and 6 bases from J, with 16 bases between. The CDR3 is 13 amino acids. CDR3 DNA: TGTGCCAGCAATCGAGAAGGAGGTTTCGAGCAGTACTTC. Protein: CASNREGGFEQYF.

The chain couples TRBV28 to TRBJ1-2; D is ambiguous. The V gene lost 2 bases and the J gene lost 5 bases, with 9 bases spanning the gap. CDR1 MDHEN and CDR2 SYDVKM come from the germline V gene. This CDR3 has 13 residues. The CDR3 protein is CASSLSPRYGYTF. The CDR3 region has the DNA TGTGCCAGCAGTTTAAGCCCCAGGTATGGCTACACCTTC.

V is TRBV27 and J is TRBJ2-7; 12 bases line up with TRBD1. Germline loops: CDR1 MNHEY, CDR2 SMNVEV (reference sequence). This CDR3 has 13 residues. Unmatched junction bases numbered 4, after V lost 7 bases and J lost 6 bases. The CDR3 sequence: CASTGTGGREQYF. The CDR3 bases are TGTGCCAGCACAGGGACAGGGGGCCGCGAGCAGTACTTC.

The J gene is TRBJ2-1, the V gene TRBV6-4; 12 nucleotides match TRBD2. Germline CDR1 and CDR2: MRHNA and SNTAGT. This CDR3 has 20 residues. V trimming: 5 bases; J trimming: 2 bases; junction bases outside the gene matches: 16. The CDR3 spells CASSKSGASGRAVPYNEQFF. In DNA form, the CDR3 reads TGTGCCAGCAGTAAGAGTGGGGCTAGCGGGAGGGCCGTTCCCTACAATGAGCAGTTCTTC.

The sample holds a few counts of this clone. The chain recombines TRBV28 with TRBJ1-1, with a weak D call TRBD1 (6 bases). Germline CDR1 reads MDHEN; CDR2 reads SYDVKM. Trimming took 2 bases from V and 6 from J, leaving 16 bases between them. The CDR3 loop spans 15 amino acids. CDR3 bases: TGTGCCAGCAGTTTAGAGGACAGTAGAATCCCTGAAGCTTTCTTT. It codes for CASSLEDSRIPEAFF.

The chain has TRBV10-3 and TRBJ2-5; TRBD1 aligns across 7 bases. The CDR3 loop spans 14 amino acids. Per germline, CDR1 ENHRY and CDR2 SYGVKD. The ends lost 4 bases at V and 3 bases at J; junction bases unmatched: 5. CDR3 sequence: CAISGLGTEETQYF. DNA for the CDR3: TGTGCCATCAGTGGTTTGGGGACAGAAGAGACCCAGTACTTC.

V usage is TRBV9 and J usage is TRBJ2-7; 9 bases are a match to TRBD1. The CDR3 loop spans 14 amino acids. The germline gives CDR1 SGDLS, CDR2 YYNGEE. V trimming: 4 bases; J trimming: 5 bases; junction bases outside the gene matches: 7. Here the CDR3 reads CASSPTGGGDEQYF. Written as DNA, the CDR3 is TGTGCCAGCAGCCCGACAGGGGGAGGCGACGAGCAGTACTTC.

The rearrangement links TRBV28 to TRBJ1-5; D ambiguous. Germline V gives CDR1 MDHEN, CDR2 SYDVKM. V was clipped by 9 bases and J by 1 base, with 16 bases between them. This CDR3 has 15 amino acids. The CDR3 protein is CASNRRERSNQPQHF. For the CDR3, the DNA is TGTGCCAGTAACCGACGGGAGCGGAGCAATCAGCCCCAGCATTTT. Full variable domain (outside the CDR3, taken from reference TRBV28 and TRBJ1-5): DVKVTQSSRYLVKRTGEKVFLECVQDMDHENMFWYRQDPGLGLRLIYFSYDVKMKEKGDIPEGYSVSREKKERFSLILESASTNQTSMYLCASNRRERSNQPQHFGDGTRLSIL.

The rearrangement uses TRBV4-1 and TRBJ1-5; no clear D. The CDR3 sequence is 16 residues long. V was shortened by 1 base and J by 6 bases, with 16 bases between the two germline ends. CDR1 and CDR2 (germline): MGHRA, YSYEKL. Here the CDR3 reads CASSQGRVGSGQPQHF. The DNA of the CDR3 is TGCGCCAGCAGCCAAGGGAGGGTAGGCAGCGGTCAGCCCCAGCATTTT.

The V and J genes are TRBV2 and TRBJ1-6, with D possibly being TRBD1 (6 bases). Germline V gene data show CDR1 as SNHLY and CDR2 as FYNNEI. V was pared by 6 bases and J by 10 bases, with 16 bases between. The CDR3 sequence is 14 residues long. CDR3 sequence (DNA): TGTGCCAGCAGCCGGACAGACGCTGGCTCACCCCTCCACTTT. Translating gives CASSRTDAGSPLHF.

This chain links TRBV20-1 with TRBJ2-3; 12 positions agree with TRBD2. CDR1 and CDR2 from the germline V gene are DFQATT and SNEGSKA (reference sequence). J lost 6 bases, V lost 3 bases, and 4 bases had no gene match. The CDR3 has 14 residues. CDR3 amino acids: CSASLAGGSDTQYF. In DNA, the CDR3 is TGCAGTGCTAGTCTAGCGGGAGGGTCGGATACGCAGTATTTT.

This clone turned up a few times. The chain employs TRBV4-2 and TRBJ2-2, with a tentative D call TRBD1 (5 bases). V lost 0 bases, J lost 4 bases, and 12 bases lay in between. Germline CDR1 LGHNA, CDR2 YNFKEQ. The CDR3 runs 16 residues. Here the CDR3 DNA reads TGTGCCAGCAGCCAAGATCCAGGGCAAATCACCGGGGAGCTGTTTTTT. Translating it yields CASSQDPGQITGELFF.

The genes are TRBV5-1 and TRBJ2-7; TRBD1 might be the D (5 bases). V was trimmed by 3 bases and J by 1 base, leaving 11 bases between them. The CDR3 spans 14 residues. Germline assignment: CDR1 SGHRS and CDR2 YFSETQ. The CDR3 DNA reads TGCGCCAGCAGCTCGTCAGGGATGTCCTACGAGCAGTACTTC. It codes for CASSSSGMSYEQYF.

This clone was seen a few times. The rearrangement links TRBV30 to TRBJ2-3, with D maybe TRBD2 (6 bases). Trimming shortened V by 4 bases and J by 2 bases, and 28 bases separated the two germline ends. CDR3 size: 19 residues. Germline V gene data show CDR1 as GTSNPN and CDR2 as SVGIG (reference sequence). CDR3 region: CAWTVLWGRKEDPTDTQYF. The DNA for the CDR3 is TGTGCCTGGACCGTGCTGTGGGGGAGGAAGGAGGATCCCACAGATACGCAGTATTTT.

This chain uses TRBV28 with TRBJ2-5; 8 bases line up with TRBD1. V gave up 7 bases and J gave up 4 bases; unmatched junction bases: 17. This CDR3 contains 17 residues. Germline CDR1 reads MDHEN; CDR2 reads SYDVKM. The CDR3 nucleotides are TGTGCCAGCACCCCGCCCCCCAAGACAGGGGACGGAGAGACCCAGTACTTC. Translating it yields CASTPPPKTGDGETQYF.

This clone was seen only once. The chain uses TRBV4-3 and TRBJ1-2, with unresolved D. Deletions cut 2 bases from V and 1 base from J, with 5 bases between. Germline loops: CDR1 LGHNA, CDR2 YSLEER. The CDR3 sequence is 13 residues long. CDR3 nucleotides: TGCGCCAGCAGCCAAATCCTTAACTATGGCTACACCTTC. It translates to CASSQILNYGYTF.

The chain combines TRBV5-1 with TRBJ1-1; 7 bases align to TRBD1. Germline V CDR1 and CDR2: SGHRS, YFSETQ. J gave up 0 bases and V 4 bases, and 3 bases lay outside the gene matches. This CDR3 is built from 14 residues. The CDR3 here is CASSDTGVNTEAFF. The CDR3 nucleotides are TGCGCCAGCAGCGATACAGGGGTGAACACTGAAGCTTTCTTT.

The chain carries TRBV19 and TRBJ2-5; TRBD1 agrees at 8 bases. V was pared by 4 bases and J by 5 bases, with 6 bases of the junction left unmatched. The CDR3 loop spans 14 amino acids. CDR1 and CDR2 from the germline V gene are LNHDA and SQIVND (reference sequence). CDR3 protein: CASSTRTGFETQYF. CDR3 nucleotide sequence: TGTGCCAGTAGTACCCGGACAGGGTTTGAGACCCAGTACTTC.

The rearrangement links TRBV3-1 (or the pseudogene TRBV3-2) to TRBJ2-7, with D perhaps matching TRBD1 (6 bases). The CDR3 sequence is 14 residues long. V was trimmed by 5 bases and J by 1 base, leaving 12 bases between them. Per the germline V gene, CDR1 is LGHDT and CDR2 is YNNKEL (reference sequence). DNA of the CDR3: TGTGCCAGCAGCACCACGACAGGTTCCTACGAGCAGTACTTC. Protein sequence: CASSTTTGSYEQYF.

V and J are TRBV5-1 and TRBJ2-1, with TRBD2 matching 10 bases. The germline gives CDR1 SGHRS, CDR2 YFSETQ. J was trimmed by 4 bases and V by 3 bases; bases with no gene match: 7. This CDR3 has 16 amino acids. The CDR3 loop is CASSYLRAGGYNEQFF. CDR3 bases: TGCGCCAGCAGCTACCTAAGAGCGGGAGGGTACAATGAGCAGTTCTTC.

The chain recombines TRBV11-2 with TRBJ1-2; no definite D call. This CDR3 region has 19 residues. The V gene lost 2 bases and the J gene lost 0 bases, with 22 bases spanning the gap. The V gene's germline CDR1 is SGHAT and CDR2 FQNNGV. The chain's CDR3 is CASSLTGYGKLLANYGYTF. The CDR3 DNA follows: TGTGCCAGCAGCTTAACGGGGTACGGTAAGTTGTTAGCTAACTATGGCTACACCTTC.

The chain recombines TRBV14 with TRBJ1-1; 8 bases line up with TRBD1. This CDR3 contains 17 residues. The V gene's germline CDR1 is SGHDN and CDR2 FVKESK. J gave up 0 bases and V 4 bases, and 10 bases lay outside the gene matches. The CDR3 reads CASSPRYRGAMNTEAFF. CDR3 nucleotide sequence: TGTGCCAGCAGCCCCCGATACAGGGGGGCAATGAACACTGAAGCTTTCTTT. Full variable domain (outside the CDR3, taken from reference TRBV14 and TRBJ1-1): EAGVTQFPSHSVIEKGQTVTLRCDPISGHDNLYWYRRVMGKEIKFLLHFVKESKQDESGMPNNRFLAERTGGTYSTLKVQPAELEDSGVYFCASSPRYRGAMNTEAFFGQGTRLTVV.

The gene calls are TRBV9 and TRBJ1-1, with D perhaps TRBD1 (6 bases). Germline values: CDR1 SGDLS, CDR2 YYNGEE. CDR3 length: 14 residues. The V and J ends lost 3 bases and 7 bases respectively, with 16 bases between them. The CDR3 DNA reads as TGTGCCAGCAGCGCCCGGGGGGGGGCGGATGAAGCTTTCTTT. It yields the protein CASSARGGADEAFF. The whole variable domain, filled in from reference TRBV9 and TRBJ1-1, reads DSGVTQTPKHLITATGQRVTLRCSPRSGDLSVYWYQQSLDQGLQFLIQYYNGEERAKGNILERFSAQQFPDLHSELNLSSLELGDSALYFCASSARGGADEAFFGQGTRLTVV.

This clone has more than one count but fewer than ten. Different DNA sequences within this sample yield the same CDR3. The chain uses TRBV7-3 and TRBJ1-1, with TRBD1 identical over 8 bases. CDR3 length: 13 amino acids. The trim removed 5 bases at V and 5 bases at J, leaving 4 bases unmatched. From germline, CDR1 is SGHTA and CDR2 FQGTGA. The DNA for the CDR3 is TGTGCCAGCAGCGGACAGGGCGGAACTGAAGCTTTCTTT. This sequence encodes CASSGQGGTEAFF. Complete variable domain (other parts from reference TRBV7-3 and TRBJ1-1): GAGVSQTPSNKVTEKGKYVELRCDPISGHTALYWYRQSLGQGPEFLIYFQGTGAADDSGLPNDRFFAVRPEGSVSTLKIQRTERGDSAVYLCASSGQGGTEAFFGQGTRLTVV.

This clone was recorded once. The CDR3 region has the DNA TGTGCCACCAGCATATCAAAAAGCGGGGGGAGCTCCTACGAGCAGTACTTC. This translates into CATSISKSGGSSYEQYF. The chain links TRBV15 to TRBJ2-7; 9 bases line up with TRBD2. This CDR3 region has 17 residues. V was clipped by 4 bases and J by 0 bases; unmatched bases: 10. CDR1 and CDR2 (germline): LNHNV, YYDKDF (reference sequence).

The chain joins TRBV4-3 to TRBJ2-2, with TRBD1 matching 7 bases. The germline V gene has CDR1 LGHNA and CDR2 YSLEER. The J segment lost 2 bases and the V segment lost 2 bases, leaving 14 bases of the junction unmatched. This CDR3 has 19 residues. The CDR3 loop reads CASSQLGPRDSINTGELFF. The CDR3 DNA reads as TGCGCCAGCAGCCAACTAGGACCCCGGGACAGTATAAACACCGGGGAGCTGTTTTTT.

The chain has TRBV7-9 and TRBJ2-3, with 8 bases that match TRBD2. V dropped 5 bases and J dropped 6; count of bases not matched to a gene: 10. CDR1 and CDR2 from the germline V gene are SEHNR and FQNEAQ (reference sequence). There are 15 residues in the CDR3. CDR3: CASSPAAGVKDTQYF. The DNA of the CDR3 is TGTGCCAGCAGCCCCGCAGCGGGAGTGAAGGATACGCAGTATTTT.

This clone appeared a single time. The rearrangement joins TRBV5-4 to TRBJ1-2, with TRBD1 matching 12 bases. CDR1 is SGHNT, CDR2 YYREEE, per germline (reference sequence). Trimming removed 1 base from V and 7 bases from J; junction bases left unmatched: 5. The CDR3 runs 15 residues. This CDR3 is CASSLRDRGRGGYTF. CDR3 sequence (DNA): TGTGCCAGCAGCTTGAGGGACAGGGGGCGTGGTGGCTACACCTTC.

The V gene is TRBV2, the J gene TRBJ2-7; 7 bases align to TRBD2. In germline, CDR1 is SNHLY, CDR2 FYNNEI. V gave up 5 bases and J gave up 6 bases; unmatched junction bases: 7. The CDR3 is 13 amino acids. The CDR3 DNA sequence: TGTGCCAGCAGTACGACTAGCAGTTCCGAGCAGTACTTC. Protein sequence: CASSTTSSSEQYF. Together with reference TRBV2 and TRBJ2-7, the CDR3 gives the full variable domain: EPEVTQTPSHQVTQMGQEVILRCVPISNHLYFYWYRQILGQKVEFLVSFYNNEISEKSEIFDDQFSVERPDGSNFTLKIRSTKLEDSAMYFCASSTTSSSEQYFGPGTRLTVT.

CDR3: CASRPGLAGEEETQYF. The CDR3 DNA follows: TGTGCCAGCAGACCCGGACTAGCGGGAGAGGAAGAGACCCAGTACTTC. The chain joins TRBV2 to TRBJ2-5; 13 bases fit TRBD2. This CDR3 has 16 residues. The V and J ends lost 6 bases and 3 bases, in that order; junction bases with no gene match: 7. CDR1 is SNHLY and CDR2 is FYNNEI in the germline V gene.

V gene TRBV25-1 combines with J gene TRBJ2-1; a weak D match, TRBD1 (5 bases). The CDR3 runs 15 residues. Trimming left V 1 base short and J 4 bases short, with 11 bases between. Germline loops: CDR1 MGHDK, CDR2 SYGVNS. The CDR3, as DNA: TGTGCCAGCAGTGAATTTGGGCAGGGATACAATGAGCAGTTCTTC. Protein: CASSEFGQGYNEQFF.

The chain recombines TRBV7-3 with TRBJ2-2; 7 nucleotides agree with TRBD2. Germline V gene data show CDR1 as SGHTA and CDR2 as FQGTGA. The CDR3 covers 16 residues. J lost 3 bases, V lost 5 bases, and 9 bases had no gene match. CDR3 nucleotides: TGTGCCAGCAGCCCGTCCGGGGGGATGGACACCGGGGAGCTGTTTTTT. Amino acid sequence: CASSPSGGMDTGELFF.